This T cell receptor beta chain came from a study of pediatric ulcerative colitis. Study-wide results and caveats: A couple of patients' blood samples yielded substantially fewer templates. Compared with controls, ulcerative colitis showed greater blood-rectum clone sharing. A couple of rectal CDR3 clonotypes occurred in all ulcerative colitis patients.

Turning to this clone: The antigen remains unidentified.

Germline CDR1 and CDR2: LGHNA and YNFKEQ. This CDR3 has 19 amino acids. The V and J ends lost 0 bases and 0 bases, in that order; junction bases with no gene match: 6. Sequencing was at survey level. TCRdb keeps only in-frame clones here, not all; method: immunoSEQ multiplex PCR. This table has around 64,000 clones, less than 90% appearing once. This TCR came from a boy aged 10-17 years with severe ulcerative colitis. Sequences were obtained from blood. V gene TRBV4-2 combines with J gene TRBJ2-6; 9 bases match TRBD2. CDR3: CASSQDLLAGSSGANVLTF. DNA for the CDR3: TGTGCCAGCAGCCAAGATCTGCTAGCGGGAAGCTCTGGGGCCAACGTCCTGACTTTC.